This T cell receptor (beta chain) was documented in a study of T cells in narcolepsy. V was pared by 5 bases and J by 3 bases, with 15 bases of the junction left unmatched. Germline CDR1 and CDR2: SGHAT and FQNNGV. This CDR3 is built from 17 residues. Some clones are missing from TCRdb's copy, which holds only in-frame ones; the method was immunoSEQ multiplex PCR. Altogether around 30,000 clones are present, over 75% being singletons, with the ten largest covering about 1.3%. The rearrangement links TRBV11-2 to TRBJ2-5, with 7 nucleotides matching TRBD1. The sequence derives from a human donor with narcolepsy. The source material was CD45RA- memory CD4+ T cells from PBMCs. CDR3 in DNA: TGTGCCAGCAGCCTATCTTCAGGGACAGCCGCAAAAGAGACCCAGTACTTC. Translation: CASSLSSGTAAKETQYF.